The entry below describes one TCR beta chain. Its cognate antigen has yet to be identified. Nothing much larger sits one base from this clone, and base qualities are not available. Inclusive of the bounding cysteine and phenylalanine, the CDR3 is 14 residues long. CDR3 DNA is the only sequence kept; it has 42 bases, read in frame from the first base. CDR1 SGHVS and CDR2 FQNEAQ are derived from the germline V gene. Between the V and J ends, shortened by 4 bases and 4 bases respectively, the junction contains 13 bases. The data belong to a study of ipilimumab plus nivolumab after autologous stem cell transplantation (dated by TCRdb to about 2021). Context from the whole study: The median number of doses that trial patients received was 5 for ipilimumab and about eight for nivolumab. The DLBCL cohort included primary refractory and relapsed disease, with 18-month progression-free survival of roughly 89% and 26% respectively. Patients in the trial were undergoing autologous transplant and had high-risk diffuse large B cell lymphoma, mature T cell lymphoma, or multiple myeloma. Thirty-five patients made up the trial's intent-to-treat population. Points the paper makes about the study in general: Combined checkpoint inhibition appeared tolerable as post-transplant consolidation, according to the authors' conclusion. The authors stated that profiles of the T cell receptor repertoire, regulatory T cell phenotype and gut microbiota provided a biologic rationale for studying this approach further.

Library prep was done by the immunoSEQ multiplex PCR assay. Entries here come from immuneACCESS through TCRdb and include only in-frame sequences with V and J called. Some clones fail to appear in such tables; in the studies checked, an unresolved V gene covers under half of the shortfall, and the cause of the remainder is unknown. This sample lists 10,000 to 15,000 clones; about 70% were detected once. The top ten clonotypes cover about 28% of the sample. Checkpoint therapy was initiated 14 to 28 days after autologous transplant, and ipilimumab was administered at 1 mg/kg intravenously on day 1 of selected weeks. Patients received nivolumab at 3 mg/kg intravenously on day 1 of weeks 1, 4, 7, 10, and every two weeks through week 26. This was a Phase Ib clinical trial that tested ipilimumab plus nivolumab, given as combined checkpoint inhibition, for consolidation following autologous stem cell transplantation.

The receptor comes from a male donor with diffuse large B-cell lymphoma. The chain links TRBV7-8 with TRBJ1-2; a tentative D call is TRBD1 (6 bases match). The specimen was PBMCs, collected in a trial of ipilimumab plus nivolumab as post-transplant consolidation. In nucleotide form, the sequence is TGTGCCAGCAGCTCGCTCAGGGGCGCCTATGGCTACACCTTC. Its protein product is CASSSLRGAYGYTF.